This passage covers 32 T cell receptor beta chains from one sample sequenced in a study of blood T cells in healthy people across ages. PCR was performed a second time for about 7 to 11 cycles using a sample-barcoded 5' primer and a J-beta primer mix. TCRdb passed the 5' RACE reads through MiXCR, listing each CDR3 protein once. The sample yields some 690,000 distinct CDR3 sequences, 22% seen once. The source material was blood. These receptors were collected from a man aged 70-80 years in good health.

The sample holds a few counts of this clonotype. V and J are TRBV12-3 or TRBV12-4 and TRBJ1-1; D ambiguous. V dropped 1 base and J dropped 1 base, with 10 bases sitting between them. CDR3 length: 15 amino acids. CDR3 loop: CASSLGSLPNTEAFF. For the CDR3, the DNA is TGTGCCAGCAGTTTAGGGTCCCTGCCGAACACTGAAGCTTTCTTT.

The chain links TRBV14 to TRBJ2-3; D gene uncertain. In germline, CDR1 is SGHDN, CDR2 FVKESK. There are 15 residues in the CDR3. Deletions cut 1 base from V and 0 bases from J, with 8 bases between. The DNA for the CDR3 is TGTGCCAGCAGCCAAGGGGAATTTAGCACAGATACGCAGTATTTT. Encoded protein: CASSQGEFSTDTQYF.

V is TRBV7-9 and J is TRBJ2-3; 7 nucleotides match TRBD2. The trim removed 2 bases at V and 3 bases at J, leaving 5 bases unmatched. This CDR3 comprises 15 residues. CDR1 is SEHNR and CDR2 is FQNEAQ in the germline V gene (reference sequence). The CDR3 nucleotides read TGTGCCAGCAGCTTAATGGCGGGAGCGACAGATACGCAGTATTTT. Residues: CASSLMAGATDTQYF.

The table lists this clonotype with a few counts. The chain joins TRBV20-1 to TRBJ2-3; 7 bases are shared with TRBD2. Germline CDR1 DFQATT, CDR2 SNEGSKA (reference sequence). The CDR3 spans 17 residues. V lost 0 bases and J lost 3; bases outside the gene matches: 12. CDR3 sequence: CSAREEIWRGSTDTQYF. CDR3 nucleotides: TGCAGTGCTAGAGAGGAAATCTGGCGGGGGAGTACAGATACGCAGTATTTT.

The genes are TRBV12-3 or TRBV12-4 and TRBJ1-4; TRBD1 matches at 7 bases. With 6 bases clipped from V and 13 bases from J, the junction kept 11 bases outside the gene matches. There are 13 residues in the CDR3. CDR3 region: CASRLTYHRGLFF. The CDR3 bases are TGTGCCAGCAGGCTAACTTATCACAGGGGACTGTTTTTT.

This clonotype was seen a few times. The chain carries TRBV10-3 and TRBJ2-5, with D possibly TRBD2 on 5 matching bases. Trimming stripped 2 bases from V and 4 bases from J, with 11 bases between. The CDR3 loop spans 14 amino acids. The V gene's germline CDR1 is ENHRY and CDR2 SYGVKD. The CDR3 bases are TGTGCCATCAGTGAGCCTGGAGGAGGAGAGACCCAGTACTTC. Amino acids: CAISEPGGGETQYF.

The CDR3 bases are TGCGCCAGCTTCAGTCGGGAGTCCAGCTCCTACGAGCAGTACGTC. Translation: CASFSRESSSYEQYV. The chain has TRBV5-1 and TRBJ2-7; tentative D call: TRBD2 (6 bases). Per the germline V gene, CDR1 is SGHRS and CDR2 is YFSETQ. The V and J ends lost 7 bases and 0 bases respectively, with 17 bases between them. This CDR3 is 15 amino acids long.

This clonotype was found a few times. The V gene is TRBV20-1, the J gene TRBJ2-5; 9 bases are a match to TRBD1. With 0 bases clipped from V and 5 bases from J, the junction kept 10 bases outside the gene matches. The CDR3 runs to 16 residues. From germline, CDR1 is DFQATT and CDR2 SNEGSKA (reference sequence). The chain's CDR3 is CSARDLTGTGSETQYF. The DNA for the CDR3 is TGCAGTGCTAGAGATTTGACCGGGACAGGGAGTGAGACCCAGTACTTC.

This clonotype has a handful of counts. The J gene is TRBJ1-1, the V gene TRBV5-1, with D perhaps TRBD1 (5 bases). Germline V gives CDR1 SGHRS, CDR2 YFSETQ. This CDR3 comprises 15 residues. Trimming left V 3 bases short and J 6 bases short, with 18 bases between. CDR3 region: CASSYGTEPRAEAFF. DNA of the CDR3: TGCGCCAGCAGCTACGGGACGGAGCCAAGGGCTGAAGCTTTCTTT.

The chain is built from TRBV12-3 or TRBV12-4 and TRBJ1-1; D ambiguous. V lost 2 bases and J 0 bases, leaving 13 bases between the germline ends. This CDR3 spans 16 amino acids. Here the CDR3 DNA reads TGTGCCAGCAGTTTAAACCCGAATGGAATGAACACTGAAGCTTTCTTT. Protein product: CASSLNPNGMNTEAFF.

The sample holds a few counts of this clonotype. The rearrangement links TRBV20-1 to TRBJ2-3; no clear D gene. This CDR3 comprises 12 residues. Trimming removed 0 bases at V and 10 bases at J, with 11 bases between. Germline V gene sequence: CDR1 DFQATT, CDR2 SNEGSKA (reference sequence). CDR3: CSARDRLDAQYF. CDR3 DNA: TGCAGTGCTAGAGATCGGCTGGATGCGCAGTATTTT.

The chain combines TRBV5-1 with TRBJ1-1; 7 bases align to TRBD1. CDR1 and CDR2 from the germline V gene are SGHRS and YFSETQ. V lost 6 bases to trimming and J lost 2 bases; unmatched junction nucleotides: 7. This CDR3 has 14 residues. The CDR3, as DNA: TGCGCCAGCACACCCCGACAGGGAAACACTGAAGCTTTCTTT. It specifies CASTPRQGNTEAFF.

This sequence joins TRBV20-1 and TRBJ2-3; D is undetermined. The germline gives CDR1 DFQATT, CDR2 SNEGSKA (reference sequence). V dropped 5 bases and J dropped 6 bases, with 12 bases sitting between them. The CDR3 loop spans 12 amino acids. DNA of the CDR3: TGCAGTGCTGTGGCTAGTCCGGATACGCAGTATTTT. It specifies CSAVASPDTQYF.

This clonotype occurred a few times. The chain recombines TRBV6-6 with TRBJ1-4; D uncertain. This CDR3 is built from 15 residues. V gave up 5 bases and J gave up 3 bases, with 13 bases separating them. Germline values: CDR1 MNHNY, CDR2 SVGAGI (reference sequence). This CDR3 is CASSMLGYPNEKLFF. CDR3 coding DNA: TGTGCCAGCAGTATGTTGGGGTACCCTAATGAAAAACTGTTTTTT.

This clonotype has just a few counts. The chain carries TRBV5-1 and TRBJ2-5, with a tentative D call TRBD2 (5 bases). There are 13 residues in the CDR3. Trimming shortened V by 0 bases and J by 7 bases, and 10 bases separated the two germline ends. In germline, CDR1 is SGHRS, CDR2 YFSETQ. The CDR3 loop is CASSLVYGGTQYF. The CDR3 bases are TGCGCCAGCAGCTTGGTTTATGGAGGGACCCAGTACTTC.

This clonotype was counted only a few times. The gene calls are TRBV20-1 and TRBJ2-7; 10 positions match TRBD1. Germline V lookup: CDR1 DFQATT, CDR2 SNEGSKA (reference sequence). The V and J ends lost 7 bases and 6 bases, in that order; junction bases with no gene match: 15. The CDR3 is 15 amino acids. The CDR3 is CSVTSLGQGISEQYF. The CDR3 region has the DNA TGCAGTGTCACAAGCCTGGGACAGGGGATAAGCGAGCAGTACTTC.

This clonotype was counted at least ten times. The chain links TRBV7-9 to TRBJ2-1, with TRBD1 matching over 8 bases. Germline V lookup: CDR1 SEHNR, CDR2 FQNEAQ (reference sequence). V dropped 1 base and J dropped 4; count of bases not matched to a gene: 3. The CDR3 runs 15 residues. The CDR3 DNA follows: TGTGCCAGCAGCTTAGGGACAGGGAGATACAATGAGCAGTTCTTC. Protein sequence: CASSLGTGRYNEQFF. Filled out from reference TRBV7-9 and TRBJ2-1, the complete variable domain reads DTGVSQNPRHKITKRGQNVTFRCDPISEHNRLYWYRQTLGQGPEFLTYFQNEAQLEKSRLLSDRFSAERPKGSFSTLEIQRTEQGDSAMYLCASSLGTGRYNEQFFGPGTRLTVL.

This clonotype was picked up a small number of times. The gene calls are TRBV7-3 and TRBJ1-1; TRBD1 agrees at 7 bases. The CDR3 is 15 residues long. Germline trimming cut 2 bases from V and 5 bases from J; bases unmatched to any gene: 8. Germline CDR1 reads SGHTA; CDR2 reads FQGTGA. CDR3: CASSLGRAGGTEAFF. The CDR3 nucleotides read TGTGCCAGCAGCTTAGGGAGGGCAGGGGGAACTGAAGCTTTCTTT.

This clonotype was found once. This chain joins TRBV30 and TRBJ2-1; D gene uncertain. The J call may be mistaken, given a closer DNA end match to TRBJ2-5. The V gene's germline CDR1 is GTSNPN and CDR2 SVGIG (reference sequence). This CDR3 contains 13 residues. CDR3 in amino acids: CAWSVYRSETQYF. CDR3 bases: TGTGCCTGGAGTGTATATAGATCGGAGACCCAGTACTTC.

The sample holds a few counts of this clonotype. The rearrangement joins TRBV12-3 or TRBV12-4 to TRBJ1-2; D ambiguous. V lost 3 bases, J lost 8 bases, and 7 bases lay in between. This CDR3 is built from 11 residues. The CDR3 region has the DNA TGTGCCAGCAGTTTCGAGGGAGGCTACACCTTC. Protein product: CASSFEGGYTF.

This clonotype has only one observation. The V call is TRBV6-2 or TRBV6-3, the J call TRBJ2-2, with D maybe TRBD2 (6 bases). The CDR3 extends over 16 amino acids. Trimming removed 2 bases at V and 3 bases at J, with 13 bases between. CDR1 MNHEY and CDR2 SVGEGT come from the germline V gene. The chain's CDR3 is CASSYGVSGYTGELFF. The CDR3 DNA sequence: TGTGCCAGCAGTTACGGGGTTAGCGGTTACACCGGGGAGCTGTTTTTT.

The chain uses TRBV20-1 and TRBJ2-1; 9 bases are a match to TRBD2. V lost 5 bases to trimming and J lost 5 bases; unmatched junction nucleotides: 7. Germline values: CDR1 DFQATT, CDR2 SNEGSKA (reference sequence). There are 14 residues in the CDR3. CDR3 sequence reads: CSAALAGRDNEQFF. In nucleotides, the CDR3 is TGCAGTGCTGCTCTAGCGGGACGCGACAATGAGCAGTTCTTC.

This clonotype was recorded a few times. This chain joins TRBV29-1 and TRBJ1-2, with a possible D match to TRBD1 (6 bases). Trimming took off 7 bases at V and 4 bases at J, with 10 bases between the two ends. The CDR3 contains 11 residues. CDR1 is SQVTM, CDR2 ANQGSEA, per germline. This CDR3 reads CSAVTGYGYTF. The CDR3 DNA reads as TGCAGCGCCGTGACAGGCTATGGCTACACCTTC.

The rearrangement joins TRBV6-1 to TRBJ1-4; D unclear. Germline V gene data show CDR1 as MNHNS and CDR2 as SASEGT. CDR3 length: 16 residues. V was clipped by 5 bases and J by 6 bases, with 19 bases between them. CDR3 nucleotide sequence: TGTGCCAGCAGTCCCGCGGGAGAGGGTTTCGATGAAAAACTGTTTTTT. As protein: CASSPAGEGFDEKLFF.

This clonotype was recorded a few times. This sequence joins TRBV28 and TRBJ1-1; D may be TRBD1 (6 bases). Germline values: CDR1 MDHEN, CDR2 SYDVKM. The length of the CDR3 is 15 residues. V lost 7 bases, J lost 5 bases, and 20 bases lay in between. For the CDR3, the DNA is TGTGCCAGCACCACTCAGGGGCAGGGGAAGACTGAAGCTTTCTTT. Its translation: CASTTQGQGKTEAFF. Using reference TRBV28 and TRBJ1-1 for the parts outside the CDR3, the full variable domain is DVKVTQSSRYLVKRTGEKVFLECVQDMDHENMFWYRQDPGLGLRLIYFSYDVKMKEKGDIPEGYSVSREKKERFSLILESASTNQTSMYLCASTTQGQGKTEAFFGQGTRLTVV.

This clonotype was detected only a few times. The rearrangement uses TRBV20-1 and TRBJ1-1; D is uncertain. The CDR3 has 14 residues. V lost 3 bases and J lost 1, with 12 bases in between. CDR1 DFQATT and CDR2 SNEGSKA come from the germline V gene (reference sequence). The CDR3 sequence is CSARPPIWNTEAFF. The CDR3 DNA reads TGCAGTGCTAGGCCCCCGATATGGAACACTGAAGCTTTCTTT.

The chain couples TRBV12-3 or TRBV12-4 to TRBJ2-7; D may be TRBD1 or TRBD2 (5 bases each). V lost 7 bases and J lost 3, with 13 bases in between. The CDR3 extends over 13 amino acids. The CDR3, as DNA: TGTGCCAGCACTGCCGGGACCTACTACGAGCAGTACTTC. Translating gives CASTAGTYYEQYF.

The sample holds a few counts of this clonotype. The chain has TRBV7-9 and TRBJ1-2; possibly TRBD1 for D (6 bases). V was cut by 5 bases and J by 1 base, with 14 bases left in between. Germline V CDR1 and CDR2: SEHNR, FQNEAQ (reference sequence). The length of the CDR3 is 15 residues. The CDR3 sequence is CASSPWGGINYGYTF. The CDR3 DNA sequence: TGTGCCAGCAGCCCATGGGGGGGCATTAACTATGGCTACACCTTC. Based on the CDR3 plus reference TRBV7-9 and TRBJ1-2, the full variable domain is DTGVSQNPRHKITKRGQNVTFRCDPISEHNRLYWYRQTLGQGPEFLTYFQNEAQLEKSRLLSDRFSAERPKGSFSTLEIQRTEQGDSAMYLCASSPWGGINYGYTFGSGTRLTVV.

The rearrangement uses TRBV6-5 and TRBJ2-7; unclear D gene. The germline CDR1 and CDR2 sequences are MNHEY and SVGAGI. The CDR3 has 15 residues. Trimming removed 2 bases at V and 3 bases at J, with 14 bases between. In DNA form, the CDR3 reads TGTGCCAGCAGTTACCTAGAGAATCCCGGCTACGAGCAGTACTTC. This encodes CASSYLENPGYEQYF.

V usage is TRBV5-1 and J usage is TRBJ2-4, with 9 bases fitting TRBD1. Germline CDR1 is SGHRS and CDR2 is YFSETQ. Unmatched junction bases numbered 14, after V lost 2 bases and J lost 11 bases. The CDR3 runs to 16 residues. CDR3 sequence (DNA): TGCGCCAGCAGCTTTGTTGGACAGGGGATCGGTGACGTTCAGTACTTC. Translated, it gives CASSFVGQGIGDVQYF. Filled out from reference TRBV5-1 and TRBJ2-4, the complete variable domain reads KAGVTQTPRYLIKTRGQQVTLSCSPISGHRSVSWYQQTPGQGLQFLFEYFSETQRNKGNFPGRFSGRQFSNSRSEMNVSTLELGDSALYLCASSFVGQGIGDVQYFGAGTRLSVL.

This clonotype was found a few times. The J gene is TRBJ1-2, the V gene TRBV5-1; TRBD1 matches at 8 bases. J gave up 0 bases and V 3 bases, and 19 bases lay outside the gene matches. CDR1 and CDR2 (germline): SGHRS, YFSETQ. CDR3 length: 20 amino acids. The CDR3 sequence: CASSSSDLQGGFSPNYGYTF. The CDR3 DNA follows: TGCGCCAGCAGCTCGTCAGACTTACAGGGGGGATTTTCGCCTAACTATGGCTACACCTTC.

This clonotype was counted a few times. The rearrangement links TRBV30 to TRBJ2-3, with D unresolved. V shed 5 bases and J shed 3 bases, with 9 bases lying between them. This CDR3 comprises 12 residues. Germline V gene lookup returns CDR1 GTSNPN and CDR2 SVGIG (reference sequence). CDR3 protein: CAWHLGTDTQYF. The CDR3 region has the DNA TGTGCCTGGCACTTAGGGACAGATACGCAGTATTTT.